This entry lists 6 T cell receptor beta chains sequenced from one sample in a study of cytomegalovirus exposure and HLA in healthy donors. Profiled with immunoSEQ multiplex PCR; TCRdb holds only in-frame clones, not every one. The table has roughly 120,000 clones, approximately 86% seen once. The source material was PBMCs. These receptors came from a man younger than 30 in good health and CMV-seropositive.

The chain has TRBV30 and TRBJ2-7; 7 positions match TRBD1. Germline-derived CDR1 and CDR2 are GTSNPN and SVGIG (reference sequence). CDR3 size: 16 residues. The V segment lost 1 base and the J segment 3 bases; nucleotides outside the gene matches: 12. The CDR3 loop is CAWSAPITRTGYEQYF. The CDR3 coding sequence is TGTGCCTGGAGTGCCCCTATTACTCGGACAGGCTACGAGCAGTACTTC.

The chain employs TRBV6-5 and TRBJ2-7; a possible D gene is TRBD1 (6 bases). Germline V CDR1 and CDR2: MNHEY, SVGAGI. The CDR3 length is 16 residues. Trimming cost V 0 bases and J 0 bases, with 12 bases left between them. CDR3: CASSYSGQGFSYEQYF. CDR3 nucleotide sequence: TGTGCCAGCAGTTACTCAGGTCAGGGGTTCTCCTACGAGCAGTACTTC.

The rearrangement joins TRBV4-3 to TRBJ2-7; 10 nucleotides align to TRBD2. With V trimmed by 0 bases and J by 6 bases, 2 bases remained unmatched. Germline V gene lookup returns CDR1 LGHNA and CDR2 YSLEER. CDR3 length: 14 amino acids. This CDR3 is CASSQDWTSGEQYF. The CDR3 bases are TGCGCCAGCAGCCAAGATTGGACTAGCGGCGAGCAGTACTTC.

This clone was seen a single time. This rearrangement joins TRBV11-2 to TRBJ1-4, with 7 nucleotides matching TRBD1. After removal of 6 bases from V and 8 bases from J, the junction contained 9 bases not matched to a gene. The germline CDR1 and CDR2 sequences are SGHAT and FQNNGV. CDR3 length: 14 residues. The CDR3 DNA is TGTGCCAGCAGAAAGACAGGGAGTGTAGAAAAACTGTTTTTT. It yields the protein CASRKTGSVEKLFF. The variable domain in full, with the rest retrieved from reference TRBV11-2 and TRBJ1-4, is EAGVAQSPRYKIIEKRQSVAFWCNPISGHATLYWYQQILGQGPKLLIQFQNNGVVDDSQLPKDRFSAERLKGVDSTLKIQPAKLEDSAVYLCASRKTGSVEKLFFGSGTQLSVL.

The CDR3 region is CASSPQRQAGEQYF. In DNA, the CDR3 is TGTGCCAGCAGCCCCCAAAGACAGGCAGGCGAGCAGTACTTC. V usage is TRBV11-2 and J usage is TRBJ2-7; possibly TRBD1 for D (6 bases). The CDR3 consists of 14 residues. Trimming pared 5 bases from V and 6 bases from J, leaving 17 bases between. Germline assignment: CDR1 SGHAT and CDR2 FQNNGV.

V usage is TRBV5-6 and J usage is TRBJ2-1, with D tentatively TRBD2 (6 bases). Germline V lookup: CDR1 SGHDT, CDR2 YYEEEE. This CDR3 has 14 amino acids. The ends were cut back, 6 bases at V and 7 bases at J, with 17 bases in the middle. The CDR3 loop is CASTRGIGENEQFF. As DNA, the CDR3 is TGTGCCAGCACTCGGGGGATAGGGGAGAATGAGCAGTTCTTC.